The 28 T cell receptor beta chains given below trace back to one sample, sequenced in a study of beta chain features in type 1 diabetes. As every portion of the isolated RNA was reverse transcribed, the sequencing read expressed TCRB transcripts. The table came from immunoSEQ multiplex PCR; TCRdb's copy has only in-frame clones and leaves some out. The sample has roughly 150,000 clones, roughly 9% seen once. Their specific antigens are unknown. Broader study findings: Within each of all four CD4+ subsets, Type 1 diabetes patients had TCRB CDR3s that were moderately but significantly shorter.

Sequenced input: central memory CD4+ T cells from blood. All receptors come from a woman in her twenties or thirties with type 1 diabetes.

This clone was counted between two and nine times. Other DNA variants within this sample encode the same CDR3. The V gene is TRBV28, the J gene TRBJ1-5; 9 bases agree with TRBD1. The CDR3 is 14 residues long. CDR1 and CDR2 from the germline V gene are MDHEN and SYDVKM. V gave up 6 bases and J gave up 4 bases; unmatched junction bases: 4. The CDR3 region has the DNA TGTGCCAGCAGCAGTGGACAGGGGAATCAGCCCCAGCATTTT. Residues: CASSSGQGNQPQHF.

V and J are TRBV15 and TRBJ2-6; D possibly corresponds to TRBD1 (6 bases). From germline, CDR1 is LNHNV and CDR2 YYDKDF (reference sequence). The CDR3 consists of 15 residues. V shed 4 bases and J shed 2 bases, with 9 bases lying between them. The CDR3 DNA sequence: TGTGCCACCAGCATGAGACAGGCTGGGGCCAACGTCCTGACTTTC. It is translated as CATSMRQAGANVLTF.

This clone was recorded a few times. The rearrangement links TRBV18 to TRBJ2-6; D possibly corresponds to TRBD1 (6 bases). Germline CDR1 reads KGHSH; CDR2 reads LQKENI. V dropped 6 bases and J dropped 0 bases, with 15 bases sitting between them. The CDR3 has 17 amino acids. CDR3 region: CASSPTQGPSGANVLTF. In nucleotides, the CDR3 is TGTGCCAGCTCGCCCACACAGGGCCCCTCTGGGGCCAACGTCCTGACTTTC.

CDR3: CAWTRDTMNTEAFF. As DNA, the CDR3 is TGTGCCTGGACCCGGGACACCATGAACACTGAAGCTTTCTTT. The rearrangement links TRBV30 to TRBJ1-1; perhaps TRBD1 as D (6 bases). This CDR3 contains 14 residues. CDR1 GTSNPN and CDR2 SVGIG come from the germline V gene (reference sequence). V lost 4 bases and J 0 bases, leaving 12 bases between the germline ends.

V gene TRBV2 combines with J gene TRBJ2-6, with D unclear. CDR3 length: 15 amino acids. V gave up 5 bases and J gave up 0 bases, with 8 bases separating them. Germline CDR1 SNHLY, CDR2 FYNNEI. CDR3 sequence reads: CASSPEASGANVLTF. The CDR3, as DNA: TGTGCCAGCAGTCCCGAGGCCTCTGGGGCCAACGTCCTGACTTTC.

A few counts support this clone. This rearrangement joins TRBV2 to TRBJ2-3; 9 bases line up with TRBD2. Germline trimming cut 8 bases from V and 4 bases from J; bases unmatched to any gene: 7. The CDR3 totals 14 residues. Per germline, CDR1 SNHLY and CDR2 FYNNEI. CDR3: CASGVAGEADTQYF. CDR3 sequence (DNA): TGTGCCAGCGGGGTAGCGGGAGAGGCAGATACGCAGTATTTT.

The chain combines TRBV7-2 with TRBJ2-1, with TRBD2 matching 11 bases. Germline CDR1 SGHTA, CDR2 FQGNSA. This CDR3 region has 17 residues. Trimming took 1 base from V and 7 from J; bases not matched to a gene: 9. The CDR3 sequence is CASSLGPRLAGPNEQFF. The CDR3 DNA follows: TGTGCCAGCAGCTTAGGGCCCCGACTAGCGGGACCTAATGAGCAGTTCTTC.

This clone was counted a few times. The V and J genes are TRBV7-2 and TRBJ2-7, with D maybe TRBD1 (6 bases). Germline lookup yields CDR1 SGHTA and CDR2 FQGNSA. The CDR3 extends over 13 amino acids. Trimming removed 5 bases from V and 5 bases from J, with 13 bases in between. The CDR3 DNA follows: TGTGCCAGCAGCCAATACAGGGTCCACGAGCAGTACTTC. Encoded protein: CASSQYRVHEQYF. Combining the CDR3 with reference TRBV7-2 and TRBJ2-7 gives the whole variable domain GAGVSQSPSNKVTEKGKDVELRCDPISGHTALYWYRQSLGQGLEFLIYFQGNSAPDKSGLPSDRFSAERTGGSVSTLTIQRTQQEDSAVYLCASSQYRVHEQYFGPGTRLTVT.

This clone was detected a few times. The chain links TRBV6-5 to TRBJ1-1; D gene ambiguous. The CDR3 runs 16 residues. Germline V CDR1 and CDR2: MNHEY, SVGAGI. V was shortened by 0 bases and J by 3 bases, with 14 bases between the two germline ends. CDR3 region: CASSYSNTGADTEAFF. The CDR3 DNA sequence: TGTGCCAGCAGTTACTCGAACACGGGAGCGGACACTGAAGCTTTCTTT.

In this sample, this clone turned up a few times. This rearrangement joins TRBV29-1 to TRBJ1-5, with TRBD1 matching 7 bases. CDR1 is SQVTM and CDR2 is ANQGSEA in the germline V gene. CDR3 length: 12 amino acids. Trimming cost V 7 bases and J 5 bases; bases outside gene matches: 5. The CDR3 is CSAATGDQPQHF. Here the CDR3 DNA reads TGCAGCGCTGCAACAGGGGATCAGCCCCAGCATTTT.

This clone was counted only a few times. This rearrangement joins TRBV19 to TRBJ1-2, with 9 positions matching TRBD1. The V gene end was trimmed by 7 bases and the J gene end by 7 bases; junction bases not matched to a gene: 7. CDR3 length equals 13 residues. Germline values: CDR1 LNHDA, CDR2 SQIVND (reference sequence). The CDR3 spells CASIGQGISGYTF. In DNA form, the CDR3 reads TGTGCCAGTATAGGACAGGGGATTTCTGGCTACACCTTC.

V usage is TRBV2 and J usage is TRBJ1-1; the D gene is possibly TRBD1 (5 bases). CDR1 is SNHLY and CDR2 is FYNNEI in the germline V gene. The length of the CDR3 is 13 residues. Deletions cut 6 bases from V and 0 bases from J, with 8 bases between. The CDR3 coding sequence is TGTGCCAGCAGCCGACAGCTGAACACTGAAGCTTTCTTT. Amino acids: CASSRQLNTEAFF.

V gene TRBV18 combines with J gene TRBJ1-3, with D possibly TRBD1 on 5 matching bases. The CDR3 spans 16 residues. The germline V and J ends were trimmed by 6 bases and 0 bases, with 15 bases remaining between them. CDR1 is KGHSH and CDR2 is LQKENI in the germline V gene. CDR3 in DNA: TGTGCCAGCTCGGGAGGGGCTTTCGACTCTGGAAACACCATATATTTT. Translating it yields CASSGGAFDSGNTIYF.

J is TRBJ2-2 and V is TRBV27, with 7 bases fitting TRBD2. This CDR3 contains 15 residues. The trim removed 5 bases at V and 16 bases at J, leaving 19 bases unmatched. Germline V gene data show CDR1 as MNHEY and CDR2 as SMNVEV (reference sequence). The CDR3 sequence is CASSPRAGSPWTKFF. DNA of the CDR3: TGTGCCAGCAGTCCCCGAGCGGGGAGCCCATGGACGAAGTTTTTT.

V gene TRBV7-9 combines with J gene TRBJ2-7, with D maybe TRBD1 (5 bases). Trimming removed 2 bases from V and 6 bases from J, with 11 bases in between. CDR3 length: 13 amino acids. CDR1 and CDR2 (germline): SEHNR, FQNEAQ (reference sequence). The CDR3 here is CASSLIGQGEQYF. The CDR3 DNA reads as TGTGCCAGCAGCTTAATTGGGCAGGGCGAGCAGTACTTC. Looking up the rest from reference TRBV7-9 and TRBJ2-7 gives the full variable domain: DTGVSQNPRHKITKRGQNVTFRCDPISEHNRLYWYRQTLGQGPEFLTYFQNEAQLEKSRLLSDRFSAERPKGSFSTLEIQRTEQGDSAMYLCASSLIGQGEQYFGPGTRLTVT.

This clone was counted between two and nine times. The V gene is TRBV19, the J gene TRBJ1-1; D possibly corresponds to TRBD1 (6 bases). The CDR3 loop spans 12 amino acids. Trimming took off 3 bases at V and 8 bases at J, with 10 bases between the two ends. CDR1 is LNHDA and CDR2 is SQIVND in the germline V gene (reference sequence). The CDR3 region is CASSMGAGEAFF. CDR3 sequence (DNA): TGTGCCAGTAGTATGGGGGCAGGAGAAGCTTTCTTT.

There are a few counts of this clone. J is TRBJ2-3 and V is TRBV7-8, with D possibly being TRBD1 (5 bases). The CDR3 runs 13 residues. Germline assignment: CDR1 SGHVS and CDR2 FQNEAQ. V lost 6 bases and J lost 4, with 11 bases in between. This CDR3 is CASRLLQADTQYF. DNA of the CDR3: TGTGCCAGCAGACTACTACAGGCAGATACGCAGTATTTT.

This clone was seen a few times. The chain combines TRBV29-1 with TRBJ2-1, with 11 bases that match TRBD2. Germline V gene sequence: CDR1 SQVTM, CDR2 ANQGSEA. This CDR3 has 15 residues. J gave up 0 bases and V 6 bases, and 4 bases lay outside the gene matches. This CDR3 reads CSVVAGGSSYNEQFF. The CDR3 nucleotides read TGCAGCGTCGTAGCGGGAGGGAGCTCCTACAATGAGCAGTTCTTC.

This sequence joins TRBV4-2 and TRBJ2-2, with 12 bases identical to TRBD2. CDR3 length: 20 amino acids. CDR1 and CDR2 (germline): LGHNA, YNFKEQ. V was pared by 4 bases and J by 7 bases, with 19 bases of the junction left unmatched. CDR3 in DNA: TGTGCCAGCAGCCGACAGGCGGCTAGCGGGGGGGGAGGGCTCGACGGGGAGCTGTTTTTT. Translated: CASSRQAASGGGGLDGELFF.

The chain links TRBV10-3 to TRBJ2-1, with 7 bases lining up with TRBD1. This CDR3 is 11 amino acids long. CDR1 is ENHRY and CDR2 is SYGVKD in the germline V gene. V shed 2 bases, J shed 15 bases, and the junction held 4 bases outside the gene matches. In nucleotides, the CDR3 is TGTGCCATCAGTGAGACGGACAGGACGTTCTTC. This translates into CAISETDRTFF.

V and J are TRBV7-6 and TRBJ1-4, with D unresolved. Per the germline V gene, CDR1 is SGHVS and CDR2 is FNYEAQ. The V end lost 1 base, the J end lost 6 bases, and 6 bases lay between the germline ends. This CDR3 has 13 amino acids. The CDR3 bases are TGTGCCAGCAGCTTAGGGGCAGATGAAAAACTGTTTTTT. Residues: CASSLGADEKLFF.

Of note for this clone: A far larger clone is only one base removed, so a read error is likely. This chain connects TRBV4-2 to TRBJ2-1; D is ambiguous. Trimming stripped 4 bases from V and 2 bases from J, with 9 bases between. Germline V gene lookup returns CDR1 LGHNA and CDR2 YNFKEQ. The CDR3 has 14 amino acids. The CDR3 here is CASSRGEAYNEQFF. In nucleotides, the CDR3 is TGTGCCAGCAGCCGAGGAGAAGCCTACAATGAGCAGTTCTTC.

There are a few counts of this clone. The V gene is TRBV2, the J gene TRBJ1-1; D gene uncertain. Germline-derived CDR1 and CDR2 are SNHLY and FYNNEI. The CDR3 totals 14 residues. The V end was cut by 1 base, the J end by 5 bases, with 11 bases between. The CDR3 nucleotides are TGTGCCAGCAGTGAAGTTGGGAGGAAAACTGAAGCTTTCTTT. Translated, it gives CASSEVGRKTEAFF.

This clone was counted only a few times. The chain employs TRBV5-1 and TRBJ2-1; unclear D gene. V lost 1 base and J 8 bases, leaving 16 bases between the germline ends. CDR1 and CDR2 from the germline V gene are SGHRS and YFSETQ. The length of the CDR3 is 15 residues. This CDR3 is CASSLSLPGPDEQFF. CDR3 bases: TGCGCCAGCAGCTTGTCACTACCCGGCCCCGATGAGCAGTTCTTC. Full variable domain (outside the CDR3, taken from reference TRBV5-1 and TRBJ2-1): KAGVTQTPRYLIKTRGQQVTLSCSPISGHRSVSWYQQTPGQGLQFLFEYFSETQRNKGNFPGRFSGRQFSNSRSEMNVSTLELGDSALYLCASSLSLPGPDEQFFGPGTRLTVL.

The rearrangement links TRBV14 to TRBJ2-1; 8 bases agree with TRBD1. The CDR3 has 16 residues. Trimming took 1 base from V and 6 from J; bases not matched to a gene: 8. Per germline, CDR1 SGHDN and CDR2 FVKESK. In DNA form, the CDR3 reads TGTGCCAGCAGCCAAGTTCAGGGGGCGATCCCCAATGAGCAGTTCTTC. It yields the protein CASSQVQGAIPNEQFF.

V and J are TRBV4-1 and TRBJ2-4; no clear D gene. Looked up from germline, CDR1 is MGHRA and CDR2 is YSYEKL. The V gene lost 0 bases and the J gene lost 7 bases, with 13 bases spanning the gap. The CDR3 extends over 15 amino acids. This CDR3 reads CASSQDGQVRNIQYF. The DNA for the CDR3 is TGCGCCAGCAGCCAAGATGGGCAGGTTCGGAACATTCAGTACTTC.

This clone has just a few counts. The chain recombines TRBV7-9 with TRBJ2-3, with D possibly TRBD2 on 6 matching bases. The CDR3 runs to 16 residues. The germline V gene encodes CDR1 SEHNR and CDR2 FQNEAQ (reference sequence). The V gene lost 4 bases and the J gene lost 4 bases, with 18 bases spanning the gap. The CDR3 loop is CASSSTGLLSPDTQYF. The CDR3 DNA reads as TGTGCCAGCAGCTCAACGGGACTCCTATCTCCAGATACGCAGTATTTT.

In this sample, this clone turned up a few times. V gene TRBV7-9 combines with J gene TRBJ1-4; 8 positions match TRBD1. The CDR3 is made up of 15 amino acids. CDR1 SEHNR and CDR2 FQNEAQ come from the germline V gene (reference sequence). V gave up 3 bases and J gave up 6 bases; unmatched junction bases: 6. CDR3 protein: CASSFWTGQDEKLFF. As DNA, the CDR3 is TGTGCCAGCAGCTTCTGGACAGGGCAGGATGAAAAACTGTTTTTT.